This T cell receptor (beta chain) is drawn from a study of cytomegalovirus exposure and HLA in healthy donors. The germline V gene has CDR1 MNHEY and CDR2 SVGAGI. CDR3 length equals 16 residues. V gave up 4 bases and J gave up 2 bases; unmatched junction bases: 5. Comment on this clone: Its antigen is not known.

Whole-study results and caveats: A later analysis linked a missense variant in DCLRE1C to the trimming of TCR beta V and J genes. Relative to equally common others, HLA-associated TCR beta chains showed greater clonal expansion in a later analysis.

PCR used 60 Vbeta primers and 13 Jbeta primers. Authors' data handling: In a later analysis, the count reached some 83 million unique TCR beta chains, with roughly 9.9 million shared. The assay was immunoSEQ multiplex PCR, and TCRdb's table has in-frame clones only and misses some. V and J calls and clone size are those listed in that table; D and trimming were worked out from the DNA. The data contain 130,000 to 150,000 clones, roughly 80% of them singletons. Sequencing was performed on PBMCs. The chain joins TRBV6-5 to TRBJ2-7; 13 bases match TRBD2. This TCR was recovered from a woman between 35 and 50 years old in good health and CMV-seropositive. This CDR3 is CASSSAGLAGTYEQYF. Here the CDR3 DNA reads TGTGCCAGCAGTTCGGCGGGACTAGCGGGAACCTACGAGCAGTACTTC.